This TCR beta chain was recorded in a study of T cell responses to AZD1222 COVID-19 vaccine. Pooled samples include second doses given at about 4 or 12 weeks. With respect to this clone: Its antigen is still unknown.

Germline values: CDR1 GTSNPN, CDR2 SVGIG (reference sequence). The V and J ends lost 8 bases and 4 bases, in that order; junction bases with no gene match: 3. This CDR3 is 12 amino acids long. Study findings and constraints: White British ancestry dominated among donors, who included more females, and clonal diversity was possibly underestimated. Spike-specific TCR depth and breadth grew after two AZD1222 doses.

Profiling relied on immunoSEQ multiplex PCR, and the TCRdb table lists in-frame clones only, not all of them. Altogether over 85,000 clones are present, around nine tenths being singletons, with the ten largest covering roughly 5%. V and J are TRBV30 and TRBJ2-7; 12 nucleotides line up with TRBD2. The origin of this receptor is an adult who received the AZD1222 COVID-19 vaccine. The sequences come from peripheral blood, collected 28 days after the second AZD1222 dose. In DNA, the CDR3 is TGTGCCAGTGGACTAGCGGGGTACGAGCAGTACTTC. Protein: CASGLAGYEQYF.